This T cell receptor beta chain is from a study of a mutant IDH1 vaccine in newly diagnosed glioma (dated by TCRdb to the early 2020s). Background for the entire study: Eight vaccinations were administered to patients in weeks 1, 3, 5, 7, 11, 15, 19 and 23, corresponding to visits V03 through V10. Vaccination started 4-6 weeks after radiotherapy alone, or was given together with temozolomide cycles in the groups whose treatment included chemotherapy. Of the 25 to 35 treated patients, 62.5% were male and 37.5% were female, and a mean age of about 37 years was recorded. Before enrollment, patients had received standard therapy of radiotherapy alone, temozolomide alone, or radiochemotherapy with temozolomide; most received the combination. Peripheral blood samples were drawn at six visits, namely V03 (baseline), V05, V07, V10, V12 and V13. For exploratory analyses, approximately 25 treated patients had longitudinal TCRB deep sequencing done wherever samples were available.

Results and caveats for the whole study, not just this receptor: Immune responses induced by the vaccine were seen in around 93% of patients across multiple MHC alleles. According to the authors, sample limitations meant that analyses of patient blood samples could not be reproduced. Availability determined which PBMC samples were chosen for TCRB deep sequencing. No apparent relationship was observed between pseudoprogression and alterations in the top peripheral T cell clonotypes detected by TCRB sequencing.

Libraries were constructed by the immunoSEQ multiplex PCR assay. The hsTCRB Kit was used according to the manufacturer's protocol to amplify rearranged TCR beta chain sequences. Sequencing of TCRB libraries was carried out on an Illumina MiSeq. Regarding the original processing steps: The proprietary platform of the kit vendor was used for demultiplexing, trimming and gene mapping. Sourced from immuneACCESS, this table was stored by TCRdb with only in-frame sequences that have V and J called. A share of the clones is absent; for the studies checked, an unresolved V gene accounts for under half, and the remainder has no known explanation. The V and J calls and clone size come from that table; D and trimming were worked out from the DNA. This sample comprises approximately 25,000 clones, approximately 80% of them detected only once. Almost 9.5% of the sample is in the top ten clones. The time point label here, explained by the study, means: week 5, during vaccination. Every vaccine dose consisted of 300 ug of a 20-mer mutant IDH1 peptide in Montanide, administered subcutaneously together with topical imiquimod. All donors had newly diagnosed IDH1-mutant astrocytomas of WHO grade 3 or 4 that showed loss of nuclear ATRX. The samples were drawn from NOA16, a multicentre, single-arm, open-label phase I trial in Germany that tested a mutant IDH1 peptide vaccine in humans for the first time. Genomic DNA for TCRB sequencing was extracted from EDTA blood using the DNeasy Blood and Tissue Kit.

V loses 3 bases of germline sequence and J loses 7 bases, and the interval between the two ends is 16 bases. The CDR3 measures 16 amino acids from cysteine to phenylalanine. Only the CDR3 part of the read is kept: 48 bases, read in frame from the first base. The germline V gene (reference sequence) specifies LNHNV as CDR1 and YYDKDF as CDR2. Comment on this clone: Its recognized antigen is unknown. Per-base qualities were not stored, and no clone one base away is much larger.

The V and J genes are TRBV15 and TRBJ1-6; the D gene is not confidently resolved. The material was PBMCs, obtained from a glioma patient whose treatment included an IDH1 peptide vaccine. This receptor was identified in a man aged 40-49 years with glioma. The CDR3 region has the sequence CATSRIRPSGNSPLHF. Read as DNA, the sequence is TGTGCCACCAGCAGGATTCGGCCCTCTGGGAATTCACCCCTCCACTTT.